A single sample is the source of the 10 T cell receptor beta chains below, sequenced in a study of blood T cell repertoires in COVID-19. Libraries were prepared by immunoSEQ multiplex PCR; TCRdb keeps only in-frame clonotypes and omits some of them. The sample carries tens of thousands of clones, about 79% recorded once. Sequencing was carried out using peripheral blood. The source of these receptors is an elderly man with COVID-19, enrolled during active disease.

A single count supports this clone. The V and J genes are TRBV5-1 and TRBJ2-1, with 7 bases fitting TRBD1. This CDR3 is built from 12 residues. Losses at the gene ends were 4 bases for V and 9 bases for J; bases not matched to a gene: 4. The germline V gene encodes CDR1 SGHRS and CDR2 YFSETQ. The CDR3, as DNA: TGCGCCAGCAGCCGGGACAGAAGTGAGCAGTTCTTC. It yields the protein CASSRDRSEQFF.

This chain uses TRBV19 with TRBJ2-7; D ambiguous. The CDR3 has 12 residues. Germline V gives CDR1 LNHDA, CDR2 SQIVND (reference sequence). The V gene lost 3 bases and the J gene lost 3 bases, with 6 bases spanning the gap. The CDR3 is CASSIPGYEQYF. The CDR3 DNA reads TGTGCCAGTAGTATTCCGGGCTACGAGCAGTACTTC.

The chain uses TRBV9 and TRBJ1-3; D is undetermined. Germline-derived CDR1 and CDR2 are SGDLS and YYNGEE. This CDR3 comprises 17 residues. The V end lost 1 base, the J end lost 1 base, and 15 bases lay between the germline ends. The CDR3 DNA is TGTGCCAGCAGCGTATCCCCTGACCCGACTTCTGGAAACACCATATATTTT. This translates into CASSVSPDPTSGNTIYF.

The CDR3 sequence: CASSIGLQETQYF. In DNA, the CDR3 is TGCGCCAGCAGCATCGGACTTCAAGAGACCCAGTACTTC. V is TRBV4-3 and J is TRBJ2-5; D possibly corresponds to TRBD2 (5 bases). Germline CDR1 is LGHNA and CDR2 is YSLEER. The V end lost 5 bases, the J end lost 2 bases, and 9 bases lay between the germline ends. The CDR3 totals 13 residues.

This chain connects TRBV9 to TRBJ2-7, with 13 bases aligning to TRBD2. The CDR3 loop spans 17 amino acids. V lost 2 bases, J lost 5 bases, and 10 bases stayed unmatched. Germline V gene lookup returns CDR1 SGDLS and CDR2 YYNGEE. The CDR3 DNA sequence: TGTGCCAGCAGCGTTGCTCCTGGGACTAGCGGGAATCACGAGCAGTACGTC. It codes for CASSVAPGTSGNHEQYV.

The gene calls are TRBV5-1 and TRBJ1-4; 8 positions agree with TRBD1. The V gene end was trimmed by 4 bases and the J gene end by 5 bases; junction bases not matched to a gene: 7. This CDR3 is 15 amino acids long. Germline-derived CDR1 and CDR2 are SGHRS and YFSETQ. CDR3 region: CASSGGDRFNEKLFF. DNA for the CDR3: TGCGCCAGCAGCGGGGGGGACAGGTTCAATGAAAAACTGTTTTTT.

The chain recombines TRBV15 with TRBJ2-5; 9 bases are a match to TRBD1. The V segment lost 8 bases and the J segment 5 bases; nucleotides outside the gene matches: 9. This CDR3 is 14 amino acids long. Per germline, CDR1 LNHNV and CDR2 YYDKDF (reference sequence). In DNA form, the CDR3 reads TGTGCCACCGGGGCCTGGGACAGGGATGAGACCCAGTACTTC. Protein sequence: CATGAWDRDETQYF.

The table lists this clone with a few counts. The gene calls are TRBV27 and TRBJ1-5; D is unclear. V was pared by 8 bases and J by 6 bases, with 14 bases between. The CDR3 loop spans 13 amino acids. CDR1 MNHEY and CDR2 SMNVEV come from the germline V gene (reference sequence). The CDR3 nucleotides read TGTGCCAGCCAAACAGATTCAGGTCAGCCCCAGCATTTT. Its translation is CASQTDSGQPQHF.

This clone was counted only a few times. The chain recombines TRBV5-1 with TRBJ1-4, with a tentative D call TRBD1 (5 bases). This CDR3 region has 14 residues. Trimming left V 0 bases short and J 8 bases short, with 11 bases between. The germline V gene has CDR1 SGHRS and CDR2 YFSETQ. CDR3 sequence (DNA): TGCGCCAGCAGCTTGGTGGGGCAGGGCGAAAAACTGTTTTTT. Protein: CASSLVGQGEKLFF.

This rearrangement joins TRBV18 to TRBJ2-1; 13 bases fit TRBD2. Germline CDR1 reads KGHSH; CDR2 reads LQKENI. CDR3 length: 17 amino acids. With V trimmed by 3 bases and J by 0 bases, 2 bases remained unmatched. CDR3 loop: CASSPRTSGSSYNEQFF. The CDR3 DNA reads as TGTGCCAGCTCACCCAGGACTAGCGGGAGCTCCTACAATGAGCAGTTCTTC.